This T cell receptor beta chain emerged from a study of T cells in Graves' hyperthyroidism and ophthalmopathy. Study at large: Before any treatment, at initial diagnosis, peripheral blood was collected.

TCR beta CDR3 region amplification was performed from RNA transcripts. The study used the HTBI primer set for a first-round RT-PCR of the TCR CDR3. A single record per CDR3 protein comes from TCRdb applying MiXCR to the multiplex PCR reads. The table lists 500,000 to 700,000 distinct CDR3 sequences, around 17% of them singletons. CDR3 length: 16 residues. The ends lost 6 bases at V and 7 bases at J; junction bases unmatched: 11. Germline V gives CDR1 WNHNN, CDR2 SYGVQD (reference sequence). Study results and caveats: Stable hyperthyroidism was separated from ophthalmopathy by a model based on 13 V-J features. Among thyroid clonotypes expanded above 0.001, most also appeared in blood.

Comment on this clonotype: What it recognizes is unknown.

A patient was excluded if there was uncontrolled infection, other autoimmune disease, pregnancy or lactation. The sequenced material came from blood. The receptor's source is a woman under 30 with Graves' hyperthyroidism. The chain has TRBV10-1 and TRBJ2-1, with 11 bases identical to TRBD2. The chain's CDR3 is CASREDSGGGWNEQFF. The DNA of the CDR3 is TGCGCCAGCAGGGAAGATAGCGGGGGGGGCTGGAATGAGCAGTTCTTC.